A single T cell receptor (beta chain) is shown here with its context. At one boundary the junction diverges from the germline segment, which might be a read error. TCRdb itself ran the reads through MiXCR, one entry per CDR3 protein. In the table there are roughly 600,000 distinct CDR3 sequences, roughly 26% of which are singletons. The data originate from a study of T cell repertoires in cytomegalovirus infection. The CDR3 is 12 amino acids. The germline CDR1 and CDR2 sequences are SGHVS and FNYEAQ. This TCR derives from a human donor in good health (CMV status not recorded). Some clones in this sample may be carry-over from other donors' samples. Sequencing was performed on CD8+ T cells from PBMCs. The rearrangement uses TRBV7-6 and TRBJ1-2; 8 nucleotides line up with TRBD1. CDR3 sequence reads: CVSSQGAEGYTF. As DNA, the CDR3 is TGTGTCAGCAGCCAGGGGGCGGAAGGCTACACCTTC.